Following are 9 T cell receptor beta chains from one sample sequenced in a study of T cells in narcolepsy. Using immunoSEQ multiplex PCR, the repertoire was profiled, and TCRdb retains in-frame clones only, with some absent. The data hold around 18,000 clones, with 85% to 90% observed a single time. The sequenced sample was memory (CD45RA-) CD4+ T cells from blood. These TCRs come from a human donor in good health.

The CDR3 coding sequence is TGTGCCTCCGGGAGGGGGGGAACGAACACCGGGGAGCTGTTTTTT. Translated: CASGRGGTNTGELFF. V and J are TRBV10-3 and TRBJ2-2; 8 bases line up with TRBD2. This CDR3 is built from 15 residues. Germline assignment: CDR1 ENHRY and CDR2 SYGVKD. V lost 11 bases, J lost 0 bases, and 8 bases stayed unmatched.

The chain combines TRBV7-9 with TRBJ2-5; 13 bases line up with TRBD2. The J call may be faulty, since TRBJ2-7 better matches the DNA end. CDR3 length: 15 amino acids. Germline lookup yields CDR1 SEHNR and CDR2 FQNEAQ (reference sequence). CDR3 residues: CASSPGLAGVYEQYF. The CDR3 DNA is TGTGCCAGCAGCCCAGGACTAGCGGGGGTCTACGAGCAGTACTTC.

The chain is built from TRBV7-6 and TRBJ2-7; D possibly corresponds to TRBD1 (5 bases). Germline V lookup: CDR1 SGHVS, CDR2 FNYEAQ. The V and J ends lost 5 bases and 3 bases respectively, with 11 bases between them. The CDR3 extends over 13 amino acids. This CDR3 is CASSPPDSYEQYF. The CDR3 region has the DNA TGTGCCAGCAGCCCCCCAGACAGCTACGAGCAGTACTTC.

This clone was seen once. The chain employs TRBV11-2 and TRBJ1-1; D unclear. V dropped 8 bases and J dropped 5 bases, with 15 bases sitting between them. The CDR3 has 13 residues. CDR1 and CDR2 from the germline V gene are SGHAT and FQNNGV. The DNA for the CDR3 is TGTGCCAGCGGTGTTGCGAGGAGTACTGAAGCTTTCTTT. Its translation: CASGVARSTEAFF.

The chain links TRBV5-4 to TRBJ2-1; 8 positions match TRBD2. Germline V gene lookup returns CDR1 SGHNT and CDR2 YYREEE (reference sequence). The CDR3 is 16 residues long. Germline trimming cut 0 bases from V and 5 bases from J; bases unmatched to any gene: 7. The CDR3 is CASSLGSGSTHNEQFF. The DNA for the CDR3 is TGTGCCAGCAGCTTGGGGAGCGGGAGTACCCACAATGAGCAGTTCTTC.

This clone has just a few counts. V and J are TRBV6-1 and TRBJ1-6; D is undetermined. The CDR3 is 12 amino acids. The ends were cut back, 4 bases at V and 7 bases at J, with 5 bases in the middle. Per the germline V gene, CDR1 is MNHNS and CDR2 is SASEGT. DNA for the CDR3: TGTGCCAGCAGTGCAGGAAATTCACCCCTCCACTTT. Its protein is CASSAGNSPLHF.

The chain has TRBV10-2 and TRBJ1-5; no clear D gene. The CDR3 runs 12 residues. Germline CDR1 is WSHSY and CDR2 is SAAADI. V gave up 8 bases and J gave up 4 bases, with 9 bases separating them. CDR3 bases: TGCGCCAGCTCAACGGAAAATCAGCCCCAGCATTTT. Its protein is CASSTENQPQHF.

The rearrangement joins TRBV28 to TRBJ2-5; 7 bases line up with TRBD2. Per the germline V gene, CDR1 is MDHEN and CDR2 is SYDVKM. The CDR3 has 12 amino acids. The V gene end was trimmed by 6 bases and the J gene end by 9 bases; junction bases not matched to a gene: 7. The CDR3, as DNA: TGTGCCAGCAGACTAGCGCTGGGGGCCCAGTACTTC. Translating it yields CASRLALGAQYF. Together with reference TRBV28 and TRBJ2-5, the CDR3 gives the full variable domain: DVKVTQSSRYLVKRTGEKVFLECVQDMDHENMFWYRQDPGLGLRLIYFSYDVKMKEKGDIPEGYSVSREKKERFSLILESASTNQTSMYLCASRLALGAQYFGPGTRLLVL.

This chain uses TRBV7-2 with TRBJ2-3; the D is unclear. V gave up 5 bases and J gave up 0 bases, with 6 bases separating them. The CDR3 runs 13 residues. Germline CDR1 is SGHTA and CDR2 is FQGNSA. The CDR3 region is CASSGKSTDTQYF. CDR3 in DNA: TGTGCCAGCAGCGGGAAAAGCACAGATACGCAGTATTTT.